This is a list of T cell receptor beta chains from one sample in a study of PD-L1 blockade in urothelial cancer. Only in-frame clones appear in the TCRdb table, and some are missing; sequencing was by immunoSEQ multiplex PCR. The repertoire holds 120,000 or so clones, with 86% as singletons. This material consisted of PBMCs, taken around atezolizumab (anti-PD-L1) treatment. The receptor source for this set is a man between 45 and 60 years old with urothelial cancer. The CDR3 runs from the conserved cysteine through the conserved F or W. Each record gives: CDR3 protein, D gene, V gene. A D gene is named only where the DNA matches it firmly.

cdr3_aa: CASSAPGQGISNEQFF
d_call: TRBD1
v_call: TRBV9

cdr3_aa: CASSQRTGGTSTIQYF
d_call: TRBD1
v_call: TRBV7-8

cdr3_aa: CASRKGLGDYNEQFF
d_call: TRBD2
v_call: TRBV2

cdr3_aa: CASGLAGDSTDTQYF
d_call: TRBD2
v_call: TRBV9

cdr3_aa: CASSEALYF
d_call: NA
v_call: TRBV6-1

cdr3_aa: CASSPGTSLGPKYEQYF
d_call: TRBD2
v_call: TRBV14

cdr3_aa: CASSPQGNTEAFF
d_call: NA
v_call: TRBV7-3

cdr3_aa: CASSLGRATNEKLFF
d_call: NA
v_call: TRBV11-2

cdr3_aa: CASSLAGYEQFF
d_call: NA
v_call: TRBV5-5

cdr3_aa: CAWSVLGQYNQPQHF
d_call: TRBD1
v_call: TRBV30

cdr3_aa: CASSLLLAGDYEQYF
d_call: TRBD2
v_call: TRBV27

cdr3_aa: CASSPKEISTDTQYF
d_call: NA
v_call: TRBV19

cdr3_aa: CASSEGTSSNEQFF
d_call: TRBD2
v_call: TRBV9

cdr3_aa: CASSSTRANYGYTF
d_call: NA
v_call: TRBV27

cdr3_aa: CASSSWTSGYEQYF
d_call: TRBD2
v_call: TRBV28

cdr3_aa: CAILSDSTFSYEQYF
d_call: NA
v_call: TRBV23-1

cdr3_aa: CASSASGQMGVGTKNIQYF
d_call: NA
v_call: TRBV19

cdr3_aa: CASSTDRLNTEAFF
d_call: TRBD1
v_call: TRBV5-5

cdr3_aa: CASTSLPGFFGTDTQYF
d_call: NA
v_call: TRBV2

cdr3_aa: CASSLAVGAVDEQFF
d_call: NA
v_call: TRBV5-4

cdr3_aa: CASSLVQGTEAFF
d_call: NA
v_call: TRBV7-2

cdr3_aa: CASSQPPLEETQYF
d_call: NA
v_call: TRBV13

cdr3_aa: CASSVGQGGPGELFF
d_call: TRBD1
v_call: TRBV5-1

cdr3_aa: CASSTGGEVYGYTF
d_call: TRBD1
v_call: TRBV27

cdr3_aa: CSCRDRADWGYTF
d_call: TRBD1
v_call: TRBV29-1

cdr3_aa: CASSLELAGGPDEQFF
d_call: TRBD2
v_call: TRBV7-2

cdr3_aa: CASSLGRGTDTQYF
d_call: TRBD1
v_call: TRBV27

cdr3_aa: CASTLGGASGDTQYF
d_call: NA
v_call: TRBV2

cdr3_aa: CASSGGTVQETQYF
d_call: NA
v_call: TRBV5-1

cdr3_aa: CASSLGGLMNTEAFF
d_call: NA
v_call: TRBV14

cdr3_aa: CASSLGGGRDHEQFF
d_call: NA
v_call: TRBV7-3

cdr3_aa: CASNEFSGNTIYF
d_call: NA
v_call: TRBV6-1

cdr3_aa: CASSPRQGRRDTQYF
d_call: TRBD1
v_call: TRBV7-2

cdr3_aa: CASSWGQGAPGNTIYF
d_call: TRBD1
v_call: TRBV5-1

cdr3_aa: CASSQAYLGGARYEQYF
d_call: NA
v_call: TRBV4-1

cdr3_aa: CASSQFDPSSGIYRSYEQYF
d_call: TRBD2
v_call: TRBV4-1

cdr3_aa: CASIQIRGSTDTQYF
d_call: TRBD1
v_call: TRBV27

cdr3_aa: CASSPTGRSYNEQFF
d_call: NA
v_call: TRBV14

cdr3_aa: CATSDGTSYSNQPQHF
d_call: NA
v_call: TRBV19

cdr3_aa: CASSQSGSSQPQHF
d_call: NA
v_call: TRBV28

cdr3_aa: CASSLSGQGRHTF
d_call: TRBD1
v_call: TRBV5-1

cdr3_aa: CASSLAATNTGELFF
d_call: NA
v_call: TRBV7-2